The 9 T cell receptor beta chains in this list originate from one sample, sequenced in a study of beta chain features in type 1 diabetes. Broader study findings: Significant though moderate, a shortening of TCRB CDR3s appeared in all four CD4+ subsets of Type 1 diabetes patients.

Expressed TCRB transcripts got sequenced, as all isolated RNA was reverse transcribed. Some clones are missing from TCRdb's copy, which holds only in-frame ones; the method was immunoSEQ multiplex PCR. The repertoire holds around 250,000 clones, with around 14% as singletons. These receptors' antigens are unknown. The sequenced sample consisted of naive CD4+ T cells from blood. The source is a man in his thirties or forties with type 1 diabetes.

This clone was seen only a few times. The J gene is TRBJ2-2, the V gene TRBV11-2; D gene ambiguous. Trimming left V 3 bases short and J 1 base short, with 6 bases between. CDR1 and CDR2 from the germline V gene are SGHAT and FQNNGV. The CDR3 has 14 residues. Here the CDR3 reads CASSLAGNTGELFF. The CDR3 region has the DNA TGTGCCAGCAGCTTGGCAGGGAACACCGGGGAGCTGTTTTTT. The full variable domain, completed using reference TRBV11-2 and TRBJ2-2, is EAGVAQSPRYKIIEKRQSVAFWCNPISGHATLYWYQQILGQGPKLLIQFQNNGVVDDSQLPKDRFSAERLKGVDSTLKIQPAKLEDSAVYLCASSLAGNTGELFFGEGSRLTVL.

The V and J genes are TRBV29-1 and TRBJ1-1; 7 bases map to TRBD1. CDR3 size: 13 residues. V trimming: 7 bases; J trimming: 0 bases; junction bases outside the gene matches: 5. From germline, CDR1 is SQVTM and CDR2 ANQGSEA. For the CDR3, the DNA is TGCAGCGCTCTTACAGGGGTGAACACTGAAGCTTTCTTT. Its translation is CSALTGVNTEAFF.

The chain combines TRBV5-6 with TRBJ1-2, with 7 bases aligning to TRBD1. Germline trimming cut 0 bases from V and 5 bases from J; bases unmatched to any gene: 1. The CDR3 sequence is 13 residues long. The V gene's germline CDR1 is SGHDT and CDR2 YYEEEE. This CDR3 reads CASSLEGAYGYTF. The CDR3 DNA is TGTGCCAGCAGCTTGGAGGGGGCGTATGGCTACACCTTC.

The rearrangement joins TRBV7-2 to TRBJ1-1; possible D gene TRBD1, 6 bases. Per the germline V gene, CDR1 is SGHTA and CDR2 is FQGNSA. The CDR3 runs 14 residues. The V end lost 5 bases, the J end lost 1 base, and 11 bases lay between the germline ends. The CDR3 DNA sequence: TGTGCCAGCAGCCCGACGACAGGGAACACTGAAGCTTTCTTT. Its protein is CASSPTTGNTEAFF.

This clone came up a few times. This sequence joins TRBV5-6 and TRBJ1-2; D gene ambiguous. This CDR3 comprises 11 residues. Germline-derived CDR1 and CDR2 are SGHDT and YYEEEE. Trimming pared 0 bases from V and 7 bases from J, leaving 4 bases between. The CDR3 region has the DNA TGTGCCAGCAGCTTGGGTCTTGGCTACACCTTC. Protein product: CASSLGLGYTF.

The chain is built from TRBV6-5 and TRBJ1-1; 7 positions agree with TRBD1. With V trimmed by 7 bases and J by 2 bases, 4 bases remained unmatched. CDR3 size: 13 residues. Germline-derived CDR1 and CDR2 are MNHEY and SVGAGI. CDR3 nucleotide sequence: TGTGCCAGCAACAGGGGCGAAAACACTGAAGCTTTCTTT. Amino acid sequence: CASNRGENTEAFF.

The V gene is TRBV5-6, the J gene TRBJ2-7; 9 bases agree with TRBD1. This CDR3 is built from 15 residues. Trimming removed 4 bases from V and 5 bases from J; junction bases left unmatched: 10. Germline-derived CDR1 and CDR2 are SGHDT and YYEEEE. CDR3 loop: CASSRNRDRVHEQYF. The CDR3 DNA reads TGTGCCAGCAGCCGAAACCGGGACAGGGTCCACGAGCAGTACTTC.

The chain is built from TRBV5-1 and TRBJ2-3, with 9 bases matching TRBD2. J was trimmed by 6 bases and V by 0 bases; bases with no gene match: 5. Germline loops: CDR1 SGHRS, CDR2 YFSETQ. This CDR3 comprises 15 residues. The CDR3 is CASSLGSSGSDTQYF. As DNA, the CDR3 is TGCGCCAGCAGCTTGGGGAGTAGCGGGAGTGATACGCAGTATTTT.

The rearrangement joins TRBV6-6 to TRBJ2-7; TRBD2 aligns across 9 bases. V trimming: 7 bases; J trimming: 6 bases; junction bases outside the gene matches: 13. This CDR3 is built from 15 residues. Germline V gene lookup returns CDR1 MNHNY and CDR2 SVGAGI (reference sequence). In DNA form, the CDR3 reads TGTGCCAGCACAGTAGCGGGAGCCCCGCCGGGCGAGCAGTACTTC. This gives the protein CASTVAGAPPGEQYF.